Presented here are 25 T cell receptor beta chains from one specimen sequenced in a study of sequential checkpoint blockade in melanoma. Clones were read by immunoSEQ multiplex PCR, and TCRdb kept only the in-frame ones, dropping some. The sample lists about 2,800 clones, about a quarter occurring once. As to treatment: randomized to nivolumab then ipilimumab (arm A) or the reverse (arm B). The sequencing used tumor tissue (inferred from file names), collected from a patient given nivolumab and ipilimumab in sequence. The receptors come from a human donor with melanoma.

This chain links TRBV6-8 with TRBJ2-3, with D possibly TRBD2 on 6 matching bases. The length of the CDR3 is 13 residues. From germline, CDR1 is MNHGY and CDR2 SAAAGT. V shed 11 bases and J shed 0 bases, with 12 bases lying between them. CDR3 bases: TGTGCCGCGGGGACGTTTAGCACAGATACGCAGTATTTT. Its translation is CAAGTFSTDTQYF.

This clone is medium-sized (0.01 to 0.1%) within its sample. The genes are TRBV6-8 and TRBJ2-3, with 9 positions matching TRBD2. The V and J ends lost 5 bases and 7 bases, in that order; junction bases with no gene match: 10. Per the germline V gene, CDR1 is MNHGY and CDR2 is SAAAGT. This CDR3 spans 15 amino acids. The CDR3 DNA reads as TGTGCCAGCAGTCCCTCCGCGGGAGGGGTGAATACGCAGTATTTT. This encodes CASSPSAGGVNTQYF.

The V gene is TRBV9, the J gene TRBJ1-5; weak D call: TRBD1 (5 bases). Deletions cut 5 bases from V and 0 bases from J, with 18 bases between. CDR1 SGDLS and CDR2 YYNGEE come from the germline V gene. This CDR3 has 17 residues. The CDR3 reads CASSDSGRLNSNQPQHF. CDR3 nucleotides: TGTGCCAGCAGTGACAGCGGTCGGTTGAATAGCAATCAGCCCCAGCATTTT.

The chain recombines TRBV11-1 with TRBJ2-4; D perhaps matches TRBD1 (6 bases). CDR3 length: 14 residues. Germline V gene lookup returns CDR1 SGHAT and CDR2 FQDESV (reference sequence). Trimming left V 5 bases short and J 8 bases short, with 16 bases between. This CDR3 is CASSTRTAGDIQYF. CDR3 sequence (DNA): TGTGCCAGCAGCACCCGGACAGCAGGAGACATTCAGTACTTC.

The chain has TRBV9 and TRBJ2-5; TRBD2 agrees at 8 bases. Germline V gives CDR1 SGDLS, CDR2 YYNGEE. Unmatched junction bases numbered 11, after V lost 0 bases and J lost 4 bases. The CDR3 runs 17 residues. DNA for the CDR3: TGTGCCAGCAGCGTAGCTTATCCGGGAGGGCCACCAGAGACCCAGTACTTC. It yields the protein CASSVAYPGGPPETQYF.

By share, this clone counts as medium-sized (0.01 to 0.1%). The rearrangement joins TRBV11-3 to TRBJ1-1, with D unresolved. This CDR3 spans 16 amino acids. Germline CDR1 and CDR2: SGHNT and YENEEA. With 5 bases removed from V and 0 bases from J, the gap between germline ends came to 16 bases. This chain's CDR3 is CASSPTLGPMNTEAFF. CDR3 sequence (DNA): TGTGCCAGCAGCCCTACATTGGGCCCAATGAACACTGAAGCTTTCTTT.

Only a few counts were recorded for this clone. The V and J genes are TRBV6-8 and TRBJ2-7; D unclear. V shed 6 bases and J shed 3 bases, with 12 bases lying between them. CDR1 is MNHGY, CDR2 SAAAGT, per germline. The CDR3 has 13 residues. The CDR3: CASSPRSNYEQYF. Written as DNA, the CDR3 is TGTGCCAGCAGCCCAAGATCGAACTACGAGCAGTACTTC.

The CDR3 coding sequence is TGTGCCAGTAGTGGAGCGGGACAGCGTCCCAGCGAGCAGTACTTC. Its translation: CASSGAGQRPSEQYF. V and J are TRBV19 and TRBJ2-7; D may correspond to TRBD1 or TRBD2 (7 bases each). The CDR3 contains 15 residues. Germline V lookup: CDR1 LNHDA, CDR2 SQIVND (reference sequence). V was cut by 5 bases and J by 6 bases, with 20 bases left in between.

In its sample, this clone ranks as medium-sized. V usage is TRBV11-3 and J usage is TRBJ2-5, with TRBD1 identical over 10 bases. J was trimmed by 4 bases and V by 6 bases; bases with no gene match: 8. Germline assignment: CDR1 SGHNT and CDR2 YENEEA. The CDR3 is 15 residues long. The CDR3 is CASSNRDRGPETQYF. The CDR3 bases are TGTGCCAGCAGTAACCGGGACAGGGGTCCAGAGACCCAGTACTTC.

The CDR3 DNA follows: TGTGCCAGTAGTAGAGGTTACAATGAGCAGTTCTTC. Translation: CASSRGYNEQFF. This chain joins TRBV19 and TRBJ2-1; no firm D call. The CDR3 length is 12 residues. V lost 4 bases and J lost 4, with 5 bases in between. CDR1 and CDR2 from the germline V gene are LNHDA and SQIVND (reference sequence). The full variable domain, its missing parts supplied by reference TRBV19 and TRBJ2-1, is DGGITQSPKYLFRKEGQNVTLSCEQNLNHDAMYWYRQDPGQGLRLIYYSQIVNDFQKGDIAEGYSVSREKKESFPLTVTSAQKNPTAFYLCASSRGYNEQFFGPGTRLTVL.

The genes are TRBV28 and TRBJ1-2; 9 nucleotides match TRBD1. Germline CDR1 is MDHEN and CDR2 is SYDVKM. V lost 6 bases, J lost 6 bases, and 8 bases stayed unmatched. The CDR3 contains 14 residues. CDR3 DNA sequence: TGTGCCAGCAGGGACCTCACAGGGGGCGATGGCTACACCTTC. Translated: CASRDLTGGDGYTF.

The J gene is TRBJ2-7, the V gene TRBV5-1; possibly TRBD1 or TRBD2 for D (6 bases each). This CDR3 contains 15 residues. Deletions cut 4 bases from V and 7 bases from J, with 21 bases between. Germline V gives CDR1 SGHRS, CDR2 YFSETQ. CDR3 coding DNA: TGCGCCAGCAGCCCCAAGTACAGGGACTCGGTTGAGCAGTACTTC. This encodes CASSPKYRDSVEQYF. Variable domain in full (rest from reference TRBV5-1 and TRBJ2-7): KAGVTQTPRYLIKTRGQQVTLSCSPISGHRSVSWYQQTPGQGLQFLFEYFSETQRNKGNFPGRFSGRQFSNSRSEMNVSTLELGDSALYLCASSPKYRDSVEQYFGPGTRLTVT.

V gene TRBV28 combines with J gene TRBJ2-1, with D hard to call. V was shortened by 3 bases and J by 7 bases, with 7 bases between the two germline ends. Germline-derived CDR1 and CDR2 are MDHEN and SYDVKM. The CDR3 has 12 amino acids. The chain's CDR3 is CASSFTRNEQFF. In nucleotides, the CDR3 is TGTGCCAGCAGTTTTACTCGGAATGAGCAGTTCTTC. The full variable domain, completed using reference TRBV28 and TRBJ2-1, is DVKVTQSSRYLVKRTGEKVFLECVQDMDHENMFWYRQDPGLGLRLIYFSYDVKMKEKGDIPEGYSVSREKKERFSLILESASTNQTSMYLCASSFTRNEQFFGPGTRLTVL.

The rearrangement joins TRBV7-4 to TRBJ2-7; 10 nucleotides agree with TRBD1. V dropped 4 bases and J dropped 1; count of bases not matched to a gene: 4. Germline CDR1 and CDR2: SGHVT and SQSDAQ. This CDR3 is built from 15 residues. In DNA, the CDR3 is TGTGCCAGCAGCTCCCCGGACAGGGGGTCCTACGAGCAGTACTTC. Encoded protein: CASSSPDRGSYEQYF.

This clone is medium-sized. At one end, the junction sequence differs from germline, possibly due to a read error. The chain uses TRBV11-3 and TRBJ2-3; 12 bases are a match to TRBD1. Germline CDR1 SGHNT, CDR2 YENEEA. The length of the CDR3 is 16 residues. The CDR3 DNA reads TGTGCCAGCAGCCTAGAGCCGGGACAGGGGGCGGATACGCAGTATTTT. This codes for CASSLEPGQGADTQYF.

The chain combines TRBV28 with TRBJ2-7; TRBD1 matches 7 bases. V was pared by 8 bases and J by 2 bases, with 9 bases of the junction left unmatched. CDR3 length equals 14 residues. The V gene's germline CDR1 is MDHEN and CDR2 SYDVKM. Written as DNA, the CDR3 is TGTGCCAGCTATGATCGGACAGGAACCTACGAGCAGTACTTC. Residues: CASYDRTGTYEQYF.

Only a few counts were recorded for this clone. CDR3 coding DNA: TGTGCCAGCAGCCCTCCCGGGACAGGGGGAGAGACCCAGTACTTC. It is translated as CASSPPGTGGETQYF. The rearrangement links TRBV7-6 to TRBJ2-5; 11 positions match TRBD1. Germline V gene sequence: CDR1 SGHVS, CDR2 FNYEAQ. The ends lost 5 bases at V and 4 bases at J; junction bases unmatched: 6. The length of the CDR3 is 15 residues.

This clone is labeled as large. The gene calls are TRBV6-8 and TRBJ2-5; D unresolved. CDR3 length equals 13 residues. Germline values: CDR1 MNHGY, CDR2 SAAAGT. The V end lost 4 bases, the J end lost 3 bases, and 9 bases lay between the germline ends. The CDR3, as DNA: TGTGCCAGCAGTTCCCCGACCGAAGAGACCCAGTACTTC. It is translated as CASSSPTEETQYF.

The V and J genes are TRBV9 and TRBJ2-7; the D gene is possibly TRBD1 (6 bases). Per germline, CDR1 SGDLS and CDR2 YYNGEE. This CDR3 has 13 amino acids. V was pared by 5 bases and J by 0 bases, with 9 bases between. CDR3 protein: CASSDRSSYEQYF. Here the CDR3 DNA reads TGTGCCAGCAGTGACAGGAGCTCCTACGAGCAGTACTTC.

This clone was detected only a few times. The chain uses TRBV6-8 and TRBJ1-6; 9 bases match TRBD1. CDR3 length: 15 residues. V shed 4 bases and J 12 bases; nucleotides not matched to a gene: 10. Germline V lookup: CDR1 MNHGY, CDR2 SAAAGT. The CDR3 region is CASSSSWDRVGPLHF. CDR3 nucleotide sequence: TGTGCCAGCAGTTCCTCTTGGGACAGGGTAGGACCCCTCCACTTT.

This clone was counted between two and nine times. This chain joins TRBV7-4 and TRBJ2-5, with 9 bases matching TRBD1. Trimming at V came to 5 bases and at J to 2 bases, leaving 9 bases not matched to a gene. The CDR3 loop spans 16 amino acids. Per the germline V gene, CDR1 is SGHVT and CDR2 is SQSDAQ. CDR3 nucleotides: TGTGCCAGCAGCCGGGGACAGGGCAAAACTCAAGAGACCCAGTACTTC. Protein sequence: CASSRGQGKTQETQYF. The whole variable domain, remainder taken from reference TRBV7-4 and TRBJ2-5, is GAGVSQSPRYKVAKRGRDVALRCDSISGHVTLYWYRQTLGQGSEVLTYSQSDAQRDKSGRPSGRFSAERPERSVSTLKIQRTEQGDSAVYLCASSRGQGKTQETQYFGPGTRLLVL.

The chain couples TRBV7-6 to TRBJ2-3; TRBD2 agrees at 10 bases. CDR3 length equals 16 residues. V shed 3 bases, J shed 1 base, and the junction held 4 bases outside the gene matches. CDR1 is SGHVS, CDR2 FNYEAQ, per germline. The CDR3 sequence is CASSLALAGGTDTQYF. The CDR3 nucleotides are TGTGCCAGCAGCTTGGCCCTAGCGGGAGGCACAGATACGCAGTATTTT.

This clone has only a few counts. The chain links TRBV6-8 to TRBJ2-3; D gene ambiguous. Germline values: CDR1 MNHGY, CDR2 SAAAGT. The CDR3 spans 14 residues. The V end lost 8 bases, the J end lost 3 bases, and 15 bases lay between the germline ends. This CDR3 reads CASAARSRTDTQYF. Here the CDR3 DNA reads TGTGCCAGCGCTGCGCGGAGTAGAACAGATACGCAGTATTTT.

In this sample, this clone is medium-sized. This rearrangement joins TRBV6-8 to TRBJ1-2; the D is unclear. Trimming stripped 7 bases from V and 4 bases from J, with 16 bases between. From germline, CDR1 is MNHGY and CDR2 SAAAGT. The CDR3 contains 14 residues. The DNA for the CDR3 is TGTGCCAGCACCATCGAGGAATCTAGCTATGGCTACACCTTC. Its translation: CASTIEESSYGYTF.

V is TRBV9 and J is TRBJ2-7, with D perhaps assigned TRBD1 or TRBD2 (5 bases each). CDR3 length: 15 amino acids. V lost 7 bases to trimming and J lost 0 bases, with 17 bases between them. Germline V gene sequence: CDR1 SGDLS, CDR2 YYNGEE. The CDR3 loop reads CASRRGRAYSYEQYF. In nucleotides, the CDR3 is TGTGCCAGCCGCCGGGGCAGGGCCTACTCCTACGAGCAGTACTTC.